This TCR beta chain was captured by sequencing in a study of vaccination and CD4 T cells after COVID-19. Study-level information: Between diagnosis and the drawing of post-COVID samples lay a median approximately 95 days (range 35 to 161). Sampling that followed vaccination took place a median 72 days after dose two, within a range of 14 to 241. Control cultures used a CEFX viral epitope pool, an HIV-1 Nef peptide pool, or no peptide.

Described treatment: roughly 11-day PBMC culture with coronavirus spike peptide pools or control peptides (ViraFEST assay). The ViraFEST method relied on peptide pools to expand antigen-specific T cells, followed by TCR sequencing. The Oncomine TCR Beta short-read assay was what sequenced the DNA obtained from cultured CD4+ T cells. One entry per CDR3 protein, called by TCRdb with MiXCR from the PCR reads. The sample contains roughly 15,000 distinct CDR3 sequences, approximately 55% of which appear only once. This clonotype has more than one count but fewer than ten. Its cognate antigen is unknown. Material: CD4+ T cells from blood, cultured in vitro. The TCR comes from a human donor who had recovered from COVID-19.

The CDR3 is CAGSWQHHSPLHF. CDR3 bases: TGTGCCGGGTCTTGGCAGCACCATTCACCCCTCCACTTT. The chain employs TRBV30 and TRBJ1-6; D remains ambiguous. Germline-derived CDR1 and CDR2 are GTSNPN and SVGIG (reference sequence). The CDR3 runs 13 residues. The ends were cut back, 8 bases at V and 8 bases at J, with 16 bases in the middle.